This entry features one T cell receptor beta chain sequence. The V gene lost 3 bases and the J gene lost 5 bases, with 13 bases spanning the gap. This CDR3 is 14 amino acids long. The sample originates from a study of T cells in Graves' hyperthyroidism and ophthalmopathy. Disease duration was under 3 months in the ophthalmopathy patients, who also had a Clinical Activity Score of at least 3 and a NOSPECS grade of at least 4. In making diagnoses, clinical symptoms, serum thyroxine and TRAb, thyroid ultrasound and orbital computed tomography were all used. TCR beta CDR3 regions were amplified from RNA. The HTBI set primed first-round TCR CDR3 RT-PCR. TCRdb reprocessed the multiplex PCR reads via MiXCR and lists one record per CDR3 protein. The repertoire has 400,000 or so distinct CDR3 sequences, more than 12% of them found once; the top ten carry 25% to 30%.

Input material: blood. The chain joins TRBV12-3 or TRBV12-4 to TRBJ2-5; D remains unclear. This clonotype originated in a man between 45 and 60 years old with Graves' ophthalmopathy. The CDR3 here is CASSFRVLGETQYF. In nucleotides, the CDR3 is TGTGCCAGCAGTTTTCGAGTCTTGGGGGAGACCCAGTACTTC.